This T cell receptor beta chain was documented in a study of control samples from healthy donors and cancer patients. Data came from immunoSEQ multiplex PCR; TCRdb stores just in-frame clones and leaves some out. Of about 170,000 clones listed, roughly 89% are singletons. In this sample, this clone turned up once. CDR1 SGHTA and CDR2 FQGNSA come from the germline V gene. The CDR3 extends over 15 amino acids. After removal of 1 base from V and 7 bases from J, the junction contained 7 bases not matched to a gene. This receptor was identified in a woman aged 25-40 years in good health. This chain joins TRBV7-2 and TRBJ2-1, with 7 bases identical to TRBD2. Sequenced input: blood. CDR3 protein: CASSLGGREDNEQFF. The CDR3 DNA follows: TGTGCCAGCAGCTTAGGAGGGAGGGAGGATAATGAGCAGTTCTTC.